Below, 2 T cell receptor beta chains from the same sample are listed, as sequenced in a study of early T cells in non-severe SARS-CoV-2 infection. In TCRdb, the 5' RACE reads were re-called with MiXCR into one record per CDR3 protein. The sample carries tens of thousands of distinct CDR3 sequences, about an eighth recorded once. Sequencing used whole blood. Receptor source: an adult who was a healthcare worker with PCR-confirmed SARS-CoV-2 infection or an uninfected control (not recorded which).

The V call is TRBV18, the J call TRBJ1-2; tentative D call: TRBD1 (5 bases). The CDR3 is made up of 13 amino acids. V lost 3 bases, J lost 8 bases, and 13 bases lay in between. The germline V gene encodes CDR1 KGHSH and CDR2 LQKENI. CDR3 loop: CASSPGEGHGYTF. CDR3 in DNA: TGTGCCAGCTCACCGGGGGAAGGGCACGGCTACACCTTC.

This clonotype was found a few times. The chain joins TRBV5-1 to TRBJ2-3, with D possibly being TRBD1 (5 bases). CDR3 length: 18 residues. With 0 bases removed from V and 5 bases from J, the gap between germline ends came to 22 bases. Germline V gives CDR1 SGHRS, CDR2 YFSETQ. CDR3 in amino acids: CASSLARSPRRAQDTQYF. Written as DNA, the CDR3 is TGCGCCAGCAGCTTGGCGAGATCCCCCCGCAGGGCGCAAGATACGCAGTATTTT. Drawing the rest from reference TRBV5-1 and TRBJ2-3, the complete variable domain is KAGVTQTPRYLIKTRGQQVTLSCSPISGHRSVSWYQQTPGQGLQFLFEYFSETQRNKGNFPGRFSGRQFSNSRSEMNVSTLELGDSALYLCASSLARSPRRAQDTQYFGPGTRLTVL.